Shown below are 24 T cell receptor beta chains from a single sample sequenced in a study of cytomegalovirus exposure and HLA in healthy donors. The PCR used 60 Vbeta and 13 Jbeta primers. Data came from immunoSEQ multiplex PCR; TCRdb stores just in-frame clones and leaves some out. Of about 200,000 clones in the sample, roughly 87% were seen once. Specimen: PBMCs. The source of these receptors is a boy aged 2-9 years in good health and CMV-seronegative.

This sequence joins TRBV4-1 and TRBJ1-2; D gene unclear. The CDR3 has 14 amino acids. Germline CDR1 is MGHRA and CDR2 is YSYEKL. Deletions cut 0 bases from V and 3 bases from J, with 8 bases between. The CDR3 is CASSQEKADYGYTF. CDR3 sequence (DNA): TGCGCCAGCAGCCAAGAGAAGGCGGACTATGGCTACACCTTC.

The chain recombines TRBV11-2 with TRBJ2-1; D not resolved. From germline, CDR1 is SGHAT and CDR2 FQNNGV. The V and J ends lost 3 bases and 5 bases respectively, with 5 bases between them. The CDR3 is 12 residues long. In DNA, the CDR3 is TGTGCCAGCAGCTTGCACAACAATGAGCAGTTCTTC. Protein: CASSLHNNEQFF.

This clone was seen a handful of times. This chain uses TRBV6-1 with TRBJ1-4; the D is unclear. The length of the CDR3 is 13 residues. Germline lookup yields CDR1 MNHNS and CDR2 SASEGT. Trimming took 10 bases from V and 6 from J, leaving 15 bases between them. This CDR3 is CATLPGDYEKLFF. CDR3 nucleotides: TGTGCCACTCTACCGGGAGATTATGAAAAACTGTTTTTT.

The chain carries TRBV7-3 and TRBJ2-5, with 9 bases lining up with TRBD2. The V and J ends lost 4 bases and 2 bases, in that order; junction bases with no gene match: 5. CDR3 length: 15 residues. Germline assignment: CDR1 SGHTA and CDR2 FQGTGA. The chain's CDR3 is CASSSRGGEQETQYF. The CDR3 bases are TGTGCCAGCAGCTCGCGCGGGGGGGAACAAGAGACCCAGTACTTC.

The count of this clone is one. DNA for the CDR3: TGTGCCAGCAGCCCACGGCGGACAGGGGGAAACACCGGGGAGCTGTTTTTT. Translated: CASSPRRTGGNTGELFF. The chain combines TRBV5-7 with TRBJ2-2; TRBD1 agrees at 10 bases. TRBV5-7 belongs to the ORF category, with a function that is uncertain. The CDR3 runs to 17 residues. The junction had 8 bases not matched to a gene; V was cut back by 4 bases and J by 2 bases.

The V call is TRBV10-3, the J call TRBJ2-3; 9 bases align to TRBD2. The V and J ends lost 4 bases and 3 bases, in that order; junction bases with no gene match: 5. Per the germline V gene, CDR1 is ENHRY and CDR2 is SYGVKD. CDR3 length: 15 residues. CDR3 bases: TGTGCCATCAGTGGACTAGCGGTTGGGACAGATACGCAGTATTTT. Translating it yields CAISGLAVGTDTQYF.

The chain links TRBV29-1 to TRBJ2-1; TRBD2 agrees at 8 bases. J lost 5 bases, V lost 4 bases, and 16 bases had no gene match. This CDR3 has 17 residues. Per the germline V gene, CDR1 is SQVTM and CDR2 is ANQGSEA. This CDR3 reads CSVVTREAQRPHNEQFF. The CDR3 DNA follows: TGCAGCGTTGTAACGCGGGAGGCCCAACGCCCACACAATGAGCAGTTCTTC.

Concerning this clone itself: This CDR3 is also generated by other DNA sequences in the sample. The V gene is TRBV5-1, the J gene TRBJ1-2, with D possibly TRBD1 on 6 matching bases. Germline-derived CDR1 and CDR2 are SGHRS and YFSETQ. V was shortened by 0 bases and J by 5 bases, with 8 bases between the two germline ends. The CDR3 runs to 13 residues. The CDR3 DNA reads TGCGCCAGCAGCTTGGACAGGGATTATGGCTACACCTTC. Protein sequence: CASSLDRDYGYTF. Together with reference TRBV5-1 and TRBJ1-2, the CDR3 gives the full variable domain: KAGVTQTPRYLIKTRGQQVTLSCSPISGHRSVSWYQQTPGQGLQFLFEYFSETQRNKGNFPGRFSGRQFSNSRSEMNVSTLELGDSALYLCASSLDRDYGYTFGSGTRLTVV.

The chain joins TRBV6-6 to TRBJ1-4; tentatively, D is TRBD1 (6 bases). This CDR3 region has 13 residues. Germline CDR1 and CDR2: MNHNY and SVGAGI (reference sequence). Trimming removed 6 bases at V and 8 bases at J, with 13 bases between. CDR3 region: CASRGANREKLFF. The DNA for the CDR3 is TGTGCCAGCAGGGGGGCCAACCGAGAAAAACTGTTTTTT.

V and J are TRBV2 and TRBJ1-3; 7 positions match TRBD1. V shed 6 bases and J 0 bases; nucleotides not matched to a gene: 5. Germline lookup yields CDR1 SNHLY and CDR2 FYNNEI. CDR3 size: 15 residues. This chain's CDR3 is CASRRGDSSGNTIYF. CDR3 DNA: TGTGCCAGCAGGAGGGGGGACAGCTCTGGAAACACCATATATTTT.

The rearrangement links TRBV15 to TRBJ2-7, with D perhaps matching TRBD1 (6 bases). The CDR3 is 13 residues long. Germline CDR1 LNHNV, CDR2 YYDKDF (reference sequence). V lost 5 bases and J lost 4, with 12 bases in between. In DNA form, the CDR3 reads TGTGCCACCAGCCTTGGACAGCCGTACGAGCAGTACTTC. This sequence encodes CATSLGQPYEQYF.

The V and J genes are TRBV6-1 and TRBJ1-3; possible D gene TRBD1, 5 bases. Per germline, CDR1 MNHNS and CDR2 SASEGT. Deletions cut 4 bases from V and 0 bases from J, with 13 bases between. This CDR3 region has 16 residues. CDR3 sequence reads: CASSVIFQGSGNTIYF. The CDR3, as DNA: TGTGCCAGCAGTGTGATATTCCAGGGCTCTGGAAACACCATATATTTT.

This rearrangement joins TRBV5-1 to TRBJ2-7; D ambiguous. Trimming took off 0 bases at V and 7 bases at J, with 11 bases between the two ends. The CDR3 totals 13 residues. CDR1 SGHRS and CDR2 YFSETQ come from the germline V gene. The CDR3 bases are TGCGCCAGCAGCTTGGACTTGCCTCGGGAGCAGTACTTC. The encoded protein is CASSLDLPREQYF.

The chain joins TRBV9 to TRBJ2-3; TRBD2 aligns across 8 bases. The CDR3 runs 16 residues. V gave up 5 bases and J gave up 3 bases; unmatched junction bases: 11. CDR1 is SGDLS, CDR2 YYNGEE, per germline. CDR3 in amino acids: CASRETGTSSTDTQYF. CDR3 DNA: TGTGCCAGCAGAGAGACCGGGACTAGTAGTACAGATACGCAGTATTTT.

The chain links TRBV11-2 to TRBJ2-2; 10 bases align to TRBD1. V lost 6 bases and J lost 6; bases outside the gene matches: 13. The CDR3 totals 17 residues. The germline V gene has CDR1 SGHAT and CDR2 FQNNGV. The CDR3 coding sequence is TGTGCCAGCAGATACGGACAGGGGGTGGTTCTTTCCGGGGAGCTGTTTTTT. It is translated as CASRYGQGVVLSGELFF.

The sample holds one count of this clone. The V call is TRBV5-6, the J call TRBJ2-5; 14 positions match TRBD2. This CDR3 comprises 17 residues. CDR1 and CDR2 from the germline V gene are SGHDT and YYEEEE. Unmatched junction bases numbered 5, after V lost 0 bases and J lost 4 bases. The CDR3: CASSLAGTSGGGETQYF. Written as DNA, the CDR3 is TGTGCCAGCAGCTTGGCGGGGACTAGCGGGGGAGGAGAGACCCAGTACTTC.

This clone appeared a single time. The chain joins TRBV9 to TRBJ2-1; 9 nucleotides match TRBD2. Germline loops: CDR1 SGDLS, CDR2 YYNGEE. With 3 bases clipped from V and 2 bases from J, the junction kept 3 bases outside the gene matches. The CDR3 totals 15 residues. CDR3 region: CASSEKRGAYNEQFF. CDR3 DNA: TGTGCCAGCAGCGAGAAGCGGGGGGCCTACAATGAGCAGTTCTTC.

CDR3 nucleotide sequence: TGTGCCAGCAGCCCGCCGGCTAGTACTAACACTGAAGCTTTCTTT. Its translation: CASSPPASTNTEAFF. The chain employs TRBV5-4 and TRBJ1-1; D is unresolved. The CDR3 is made up of 15 amino acids. V lost 4 bases and J 2 bases, leaving 15 bases between the germline ends. CDR1 and CDR2 from the germline V gene are SGHNT and YYREEE (reference sequence).

The chain combines TRBV13 with TRBJ2-1; 7 positions agree with TRBD1. Per the germline V gene, CDR1 is PRHDT and CDR2 is FYEKMQ (reference sequence). V lost 1 base, J lost 9 bases, and 18 bases stayed unmatched. The CDR3 covers 18 residues. This chain's CDR3 is CASSLDGLGQGEYGEQFF. The CDR3 DNA follows: TGTGCCAGCAGCTTAGATGGTCTGGGGCAGGGGGAATATGGTGAGCAGTTCTTC.

The chain joins TRBV7-3 to TRBJ2-5, with 11 bases fitting TRBD1. The end of the DNA aligns better with TRBJ2-7, so the J call may be wrong. Per the germline V gene, CDR1 is SGHTA and CDR2 is FQGTGA. The CDR3 covers 14 residues. CDR3 nucleotide sequence: TGTGCCAGCAGCTGGACAGGGGGCGATTTCGAGCAGTACTTC. This gives the protein CASSWTGGDFEQYF.

The V and J genes are TRBV5-1 and TRBJ2-3, with TRBD2 matching 15 bases. V shed 4 bases, J shed 0 bases, and the junction held 6 bases outside the gene matches. The germline CDR1 and CDR2 sequences are SGHRS and YFSETQ. The CDR3 runs 18 residues. The CDR3 spells CASSTGLAGGGSTDTQYF. In DNA form, the CDR3 reads TGCGCCAGCAGCACGGGACTAGCGGGAGGTGGTAGCACAGATACGCAGTATTTT.

J is TRBJ2-2 and V is TRBV21-1; TRBD2, as called in the table, went unchecked against the DNA. TRBV21-1 is termed a pseudogene. The CDR3 covers 17 residues. The CDR3 region is CASSKPTSGNNTGELFF. In DNA, the CDR3 is TGTGCCAGCAGCAAACCAACTAGCGGAAATAACACCGGGGAGCTGTTTTTT.

The chain couples TRBV19 to TRBJ2-1, with D perhaps TRBD1 (6 bases). The V and J ends lost 2 bases and 0 bases respectively, with 8 bases between them. CDR1 is LNHDA and CDR2 is SQIVND in the germline V gene (reference sequence). This CDR3 is 15 amino acids long. CDR3 in amino acids: CASSIQGFSYNEQFF. The CDR3 DNA sequence: TGTGCCAGTAGTATACAGGGGTTCTCCTACAATGAGCAGTTCTTC.

The V and J genes are TRBV6-1 and TRBJ2-7; unclear D gene. The V end was cut by 5 bases, the J end by 2 bases, with 10 bases between. The CDR3 runs to 13 residues. The germline V gene has CDR1 MNHNS and CDR2 SASEGT. The CDR3, as DNA: TGTGCCAGCAGTTTAGGCGGAACCTACGAGCAGTACTTC. Translation gives CASSLGGTYEQYF.